This T cell receptor beta chain originates from a study of T cells expressing NK-cell markers. Study context: Sorted T-cell subsets CD3+CD56+NKG2C+, CD3+CD56+NKG2C- and CD3+CD56-NKG2C+ were TCR beta-sequenced.

This CDR3 is built from 16 residues. General observations from the study: The study did not resolve the HCMV specificity of expanded NKG2C+ T cell clones. The same clonotypes also predominated in the CD3+CD56-NKG2C+ fraction of a handful of donors.

In regard to this clonotype: Its target is not known.

UMIs were included in TCR beta cDNA generated by 5'RACE template switching. TCRdb re-called the 5' RACE reads and gives one entry per CDR3 protein, without DNA. The repertoire table contains hundreds of thousands of distinct CDR3 sequences. The sequence was obtained from a man aged 18 to 30 in good health. The sequencing input was blood T cells: a sorted CD56 or NKG2C T cell subset, CD4+ or CD8+ T cells, or bulk PBMC T cells (not recorded which). The rearrangement joins TRBV12-3 or TRBV12-4 to TRBJ2-4. CDR3 residues: CAIQVEPGLGKNIQYF.